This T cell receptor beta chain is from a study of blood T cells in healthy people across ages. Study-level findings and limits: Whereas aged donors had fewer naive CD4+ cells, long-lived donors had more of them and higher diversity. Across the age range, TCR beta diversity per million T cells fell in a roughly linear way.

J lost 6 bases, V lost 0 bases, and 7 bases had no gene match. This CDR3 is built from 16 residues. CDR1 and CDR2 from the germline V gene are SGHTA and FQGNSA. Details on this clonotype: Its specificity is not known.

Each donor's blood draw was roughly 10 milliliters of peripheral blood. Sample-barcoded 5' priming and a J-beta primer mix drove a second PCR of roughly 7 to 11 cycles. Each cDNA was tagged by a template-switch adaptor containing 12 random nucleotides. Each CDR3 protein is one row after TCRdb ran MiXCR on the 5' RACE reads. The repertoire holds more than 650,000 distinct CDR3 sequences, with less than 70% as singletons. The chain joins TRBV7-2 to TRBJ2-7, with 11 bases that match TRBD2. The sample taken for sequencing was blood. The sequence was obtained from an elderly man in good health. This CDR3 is CASSLALLAGGGEQYF. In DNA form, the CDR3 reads TGTGCCAGCAGCTTAGCGCTGCTAGCGGGAGGCGGCGAGCAGTACTTC.